These T cell receptor beta chains were read from a single sample in a study of T cell repertoires in ileal Crohn's disease. The method was immunoSEQ multiplex PCR; TCRdb's version includes in-frame clones alone and lacks a portion of them. The data show about 18,000 clones, with 76% seen just once and 4% to 5% held by the top ten. The material sequenced was ileal tissue. The receptors were sampled from an adult with Crohn's disease. CDR3s include the opening cysteine and the closing phenylalanine or tryptophan. A D gene is named only where the DNA matches it firmly. Not every row has a clone size; where given, it reads once, few, many or a size class.

CDR3aa | CDR3nt | d_gene | abundance | j_gene | v_gene
CASSVGAATNEKLFF | TGTGCCAGCAGCGTAGGGGCAGCAACTAATGAAAAACTGTTTTTT | - | - | TRBJ1-4 | TRBV9
CASSAQTSLFGNTIYF | TGTGCCAGCAGCGCCCAGACTTCGCTGTTTGGAAACACCATATATTTT | - | once | TRBJ1-3 | TRBV7-8
CSGKIQGNTEAFF | TGCAGCGGGAAGATACAGGGGAACACTGAAGCTTTCTTT | - | - | TRBJ1-1 | TRBV29-1
CASRRRDRYTGELFF | TGTGCCAGCAGGAGACGGGACCGTTATACCGGGGAGCTGTTTTTT | - | once | TRBJ2-2 | TRBV2
CASSVWPRGLADNTGELFF | TGTGCCAGCAGCGTATGGCCCCGAGGACTAGCGGATAACACCGGGGAGCTGTTTTTT | TRBD2 | - | TRBJ2-2 | TRBV9
CASSLIAGTSEKLFF | TGTGCCAGCAGTTTAATCGCAGGGACCAGTGAAAAACTGTTTTTT | - | - | TRBJ1-4 | TRBV27
CASSDSTPNEKLFF | TGTGCCAGCAGTGACAGTACCCCTAATGAAAAACTGTTTTTT | - | - | TRBJ1-4 | TRBV28
CASSVDRVSGEQFF | TGCGCCAGCAGCGTGGACAGGGTATCAGGTGAGCAGTTCTTC | TRBD1 | - | TRBJ2-1 | TRBV5-1
CASVTGVTDTQYF | TGTGCCAGCGTGACAGGGGTCACAGATACGCAGTATTTT | TRBD1 | - | TRBJ2-3 | TRBV25-1
CASSIRGQGNQPQHF | TGTGCCAGTAGTATAAGAGGGCAGGGCAATCAGCCCCAGCATTTT | - | - | TRBJ1-5 | TRBV19
CASSSNGGRYPQHF | TGTGCCAGCTCATCTAACGGGGGGAGGTACCCCCAGCATTTT | - | - | TRBJ1-5 | TRBV18
CASSRGTGHEKSLTQYF | TGTGCCAGCAGCCGAGGAACGGGACACGAAAAAAGTCTTACGCAGTATTTT | - | - | TRBJ2-3 | TRBV11-1
CASSTSQVVYGYTF | TGTGCCAGCAGTACGTCACAGGTGGTCTATGGCTACACCTTC | - | once | TRBJ1-2 | TRBV6-1
CASSAQETGELFF | TGTGCCAGCAGTGCTCAGGAGACCGGGGAGCTGTTTTTT | - | - | TRBJ2-2 | TRBV6-4